This T cell receptor beta chain was found in a study of blood T cell repertoires in COVID-19. Study in general: In each case, the material was cDNA or gDNA derived from T cells, B-cell-depleted T cells, or PBMCs.

V lost 1 base to trimming and J lost 5 bases; unmatched junction nucleotides: 6. The V gene's germline CDR1 is MNHNS and CDR2 SASEGT. CDR3 size: 15 residues. In the authors' methods: Estimated nucleated cell counts came from reference gene primer amplification. The method was immunoSEQ multiplex PCR; TCRdb's version includes in-frame clones alone and lacks a portion of them. The V and J calls and clone size come from that table; D and trimming were worked out from the DNA. The sample contains 150,000 or so clones, roughly nine tenths of which appear only once. Shortly before study entry, within 2 weeks, exposed participants had met a COVID-19 case.

Sequencing input: PBMCs or T cells enriched from blood (not recorded which). The origin of this receptor is a middle-aged woman who had been exposed to COVID-19. The rearrangement joins TRBV6-1 to TRBJ1-1; 8 nucleotides agree with TRBD1. The CDR3 here is CASSEGQGKGTEAFF. The CDR3, as DNA: TGTGCCAGCAGTGAAGGACAGGGGAAAGGTACTGAAGCTTTCTTT.